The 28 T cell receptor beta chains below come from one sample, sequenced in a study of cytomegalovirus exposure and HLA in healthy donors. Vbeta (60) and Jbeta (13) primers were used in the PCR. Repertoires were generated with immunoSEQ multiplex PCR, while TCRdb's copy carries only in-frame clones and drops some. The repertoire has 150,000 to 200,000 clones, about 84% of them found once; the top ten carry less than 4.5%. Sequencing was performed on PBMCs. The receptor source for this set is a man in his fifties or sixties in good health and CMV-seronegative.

As DNA, the CDR3 is TGTGCCAGCAGCTTACGACAGGACCCGTCCTACGAGCAGTACTTC. Its translation is CASSLRQDPSYEQYF. The chain links TRBV7-8 to TRBJ2-7; weak D call: TRBD1 (6 bases). Trimming took 2 bases from V and 1 from J, leaving 12 bases between them. The germline V gene encodes CDR1 SGHVS and CDR2 FQNEAQ. The CDR3 is 15 amino acids.

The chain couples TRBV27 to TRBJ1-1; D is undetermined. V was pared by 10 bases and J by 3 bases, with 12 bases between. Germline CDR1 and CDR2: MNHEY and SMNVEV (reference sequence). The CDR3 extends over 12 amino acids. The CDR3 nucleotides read TGTGCCACGGGAGGAGGGTACACTGAAGCTTTCTTT. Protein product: CATGGGYTEAFF.

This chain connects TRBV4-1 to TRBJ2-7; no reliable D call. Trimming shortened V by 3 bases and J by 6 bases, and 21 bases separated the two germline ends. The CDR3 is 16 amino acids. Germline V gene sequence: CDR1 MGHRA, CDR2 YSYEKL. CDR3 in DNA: TGCGCCAGCAGCCAGCTTGCCGGGTACTTGACGGCCGAGCAGTACTTC. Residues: CASSQLAGYLTAEQYF.

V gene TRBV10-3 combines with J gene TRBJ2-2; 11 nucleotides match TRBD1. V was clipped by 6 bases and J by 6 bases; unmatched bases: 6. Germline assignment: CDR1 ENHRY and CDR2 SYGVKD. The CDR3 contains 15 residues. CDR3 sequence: CAISPGQGGAGELFF. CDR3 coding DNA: TGTGCCATCAGCCCGGGACAGGGGGGAGCCGGGGAGCTGTTTTTT.

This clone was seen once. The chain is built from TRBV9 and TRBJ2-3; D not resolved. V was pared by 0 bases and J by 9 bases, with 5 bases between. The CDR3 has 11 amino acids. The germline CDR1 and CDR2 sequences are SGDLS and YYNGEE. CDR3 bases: TGTGCCAGCAGCGTAGGTCGGACGCAGTATTTT. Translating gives CASSVGRTQYF.

This CDR3 is CAISESRTGYQETQYF. The CDR3 coding sequence is TGTGCCATCAGTGAGTCGAGGACAGGGTACCAAGAGACCCAGTACTTC. The V call is TRBV10-3, the J call TRBJ2-5; TRBD1 aligns across 8 bases. Per the germline V gene, CDR1 is ENHRY and CDR2 is SYGVKD. Trimming cost V 0 bases and J 0 bases; bases outside gene matches: 3. The CDR3 covers 16 residues.

The CDR3 protein is CASSFPVGQEDYEQYF. The CDR3 DNA reads TGTGCCAGCAGCTTTCCTGTGGGGCAGGAAGACTACGAGCAGTACTTC. The gene calls are TRBV5-6 and TRBJ2-7, with D maybe TRBD1 (5 bases). CDR3 length: 16 residues. CDR1 and CDR2 from the germline V gene are SGHDT and YYEEEE. V lost 2 bases to trimming and J lost 3 bases, with 18 bases between them. The entire variable domain, with the rest obtained from reference TRBV5-6 and TRBJ2-7, is as follows: DAGVTQSPTHLIKTRGQQVTLRCSPKSGHDTVSWYQQALGQGPQFIFQYYEEEERQRGNFPDRFSGHQFPNYSSELNVNALLLGDSALYLCASSFPVGQEDYEQYFGPGTRLTVT.

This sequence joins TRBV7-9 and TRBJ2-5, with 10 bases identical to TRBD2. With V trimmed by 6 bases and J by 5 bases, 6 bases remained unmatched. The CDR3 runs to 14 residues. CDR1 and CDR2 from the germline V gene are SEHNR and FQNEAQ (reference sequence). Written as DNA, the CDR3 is TGTGCCAGCAGTTTCAGCGGGGGGGCTGAGACCCAGTACTTC. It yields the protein CASSFSGGAETQYF.

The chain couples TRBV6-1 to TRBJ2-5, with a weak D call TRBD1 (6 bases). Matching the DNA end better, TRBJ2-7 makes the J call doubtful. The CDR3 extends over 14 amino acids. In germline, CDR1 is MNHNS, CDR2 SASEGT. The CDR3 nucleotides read TGTGCCAGTATCGGAGCCAGGGGCCCATACGAGCAGTACTTC. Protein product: CASIGARGPYEQYF.

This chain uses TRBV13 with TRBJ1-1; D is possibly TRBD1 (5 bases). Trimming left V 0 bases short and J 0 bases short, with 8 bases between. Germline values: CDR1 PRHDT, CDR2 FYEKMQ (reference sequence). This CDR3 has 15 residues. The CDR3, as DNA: TGTGCCAGCAGCTTAGGAGACAGAATGAACACTGAAGCTTTCTTT. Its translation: CASSLGDRMNTEAFF.

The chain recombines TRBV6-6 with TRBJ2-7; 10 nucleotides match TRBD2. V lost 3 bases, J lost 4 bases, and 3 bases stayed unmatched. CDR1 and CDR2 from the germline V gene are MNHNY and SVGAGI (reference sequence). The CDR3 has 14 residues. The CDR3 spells CASSYTSGVYEQYF. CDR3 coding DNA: TGTGCCAGCAGTTATACTAGCGGGGTTTACGAGCAGTACTTC.

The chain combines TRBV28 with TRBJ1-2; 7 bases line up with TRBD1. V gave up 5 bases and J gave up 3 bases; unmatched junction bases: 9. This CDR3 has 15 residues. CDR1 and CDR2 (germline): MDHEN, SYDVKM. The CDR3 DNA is TGTGCCAGCAGTCTACGGACAGGCCGGGACTATGGCTACACCTTC. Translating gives CASSLRTGRDYGYTF.

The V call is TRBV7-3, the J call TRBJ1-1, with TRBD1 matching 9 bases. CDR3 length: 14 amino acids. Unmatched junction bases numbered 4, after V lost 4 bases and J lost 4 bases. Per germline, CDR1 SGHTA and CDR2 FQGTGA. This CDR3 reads CASSSTGGATEAFF. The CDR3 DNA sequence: TGTGCCAGCAGCTCGACAGGGGGGGCCACTGAAGCTTTCTTT.

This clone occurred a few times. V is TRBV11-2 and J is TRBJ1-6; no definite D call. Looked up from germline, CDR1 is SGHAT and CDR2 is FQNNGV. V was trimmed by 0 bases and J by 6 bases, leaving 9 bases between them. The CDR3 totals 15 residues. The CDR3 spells CASSLDSWANSPLHF. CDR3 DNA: TGTGCCAGCAGCTTAGACAGTTGGGCTAATTCACCCCTCCACTTT.

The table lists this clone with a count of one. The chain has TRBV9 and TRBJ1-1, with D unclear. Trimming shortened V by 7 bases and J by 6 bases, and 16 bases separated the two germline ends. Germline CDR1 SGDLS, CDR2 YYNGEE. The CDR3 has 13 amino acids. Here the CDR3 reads CASGGTGRAEAFF. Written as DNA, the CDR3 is TGTGCCAGCGGAGGAACCGGACGGGCTGAAGCTTTCTTT. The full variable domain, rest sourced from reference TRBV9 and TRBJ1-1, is DSGVTQTPKHLITATGQRVTLRCSPRSGDLSVYWYQQSLDQGLQFLIQYYNGEERAKGNILERFSAQQFPDLHSELNLSSLELGDSALYFCASGGTGRAEAFFGQGTRLTVV.

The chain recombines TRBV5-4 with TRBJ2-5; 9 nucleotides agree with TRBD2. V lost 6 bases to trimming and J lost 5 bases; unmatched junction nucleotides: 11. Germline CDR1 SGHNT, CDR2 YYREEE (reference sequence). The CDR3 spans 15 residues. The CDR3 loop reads CASNPSGDLRETQYF. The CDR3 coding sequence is TGTGCCAGCAACCCTAGCGGGGACCTTAGGGAGACCCAGTACTTC.

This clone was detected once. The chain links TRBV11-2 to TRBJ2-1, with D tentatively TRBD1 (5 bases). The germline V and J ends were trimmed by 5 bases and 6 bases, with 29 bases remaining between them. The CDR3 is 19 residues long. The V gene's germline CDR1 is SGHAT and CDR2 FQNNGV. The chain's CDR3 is CASSPRTFGYSTGSNEQFF. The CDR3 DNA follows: TGTGCCAGCAGCCCGCGGACATTTGGCTACTCGACCGGCTCCAATGAGCAGTTCTTC.

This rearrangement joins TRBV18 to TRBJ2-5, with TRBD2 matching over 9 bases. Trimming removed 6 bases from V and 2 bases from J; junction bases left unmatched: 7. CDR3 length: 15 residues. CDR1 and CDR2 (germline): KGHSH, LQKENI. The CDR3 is CASSRMTSGQETQYF. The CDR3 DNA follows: TGTGCCAGCTCTCGAATGACTAGCGGACAAGAGACCCAGTACTTC.

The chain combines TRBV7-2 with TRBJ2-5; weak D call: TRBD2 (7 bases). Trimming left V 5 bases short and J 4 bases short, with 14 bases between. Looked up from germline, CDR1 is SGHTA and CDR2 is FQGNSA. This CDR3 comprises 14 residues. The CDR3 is CASSLGGAIETQYF. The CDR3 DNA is TGTGCCAGCAGCCTGGGGGGGGCTATAGAGACCCAGTACTTC.

CDR3 DNA sequence: TGTGCCAGCTCACCTCCCGGGGAGGTCGAGACCCAGTACTTC. Translation: CASSPPGEVETQYF. The chain links TRBV18 to TRBJ2-5; a possible D gene is TRBD2 (6 bases). Trimming took off 3 bases at V and 5 bases at J, with 13 bases between the two ends. There are 14 residues in the CDR3. Germline CDR1 is KGHSH and CDR2 is LQKENI.

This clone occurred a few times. The CDR3 is CASSLGLNNQPQHF. The CDR3 DNA reads TGTGCCAGCAGCTTGGGACTGAACAATCAGCCCCAGCATTTT. V is TRBV5-4 and J is TRBJ1-5; D is unresolved. Between the trimmed V and J ends, which lost 0 bases and 3 bases, there was a span of 7 bases. The germline gives CDR1 SGHNT, CDR2 YYREEE (reference sequence). The CDR3 contains 14 residues.

As DNA, the CDR3 is TGTGCCACCAGCCTGGGAGGACTAGCAGCAACAGATACGCAGTATTTT. It translates to CATSLGGLAATDTQYF. The gene calls are TRBV15 and TRBJ2-3; 8 bases agree with TRBD2. There are 16 residues in the CDR3. V was clipped by 5 bases and J by 3 bases; unmatched bases: 10. The germline V gene has CDR1 LNHNV and CDR2 YYDKDF (reference sequence).

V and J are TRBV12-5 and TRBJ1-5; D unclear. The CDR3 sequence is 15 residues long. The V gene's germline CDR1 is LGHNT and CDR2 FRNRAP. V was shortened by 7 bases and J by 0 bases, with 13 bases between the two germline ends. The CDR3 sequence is CASANSGYSNQPQHF. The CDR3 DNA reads TGTGCTAGTGCTAACAGTGGTTATAGCAATCAGCCCCAGCATTTT.

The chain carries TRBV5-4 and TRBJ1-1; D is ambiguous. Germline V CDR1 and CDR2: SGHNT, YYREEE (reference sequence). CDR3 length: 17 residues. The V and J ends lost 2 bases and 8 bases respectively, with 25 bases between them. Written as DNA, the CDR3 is TGTGCCAGCAGCTTCGGGGTGCCACGGAGGTCGAACATAGAAGCTTTCTTT. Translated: CASSFGVPRRSNIEAFF.

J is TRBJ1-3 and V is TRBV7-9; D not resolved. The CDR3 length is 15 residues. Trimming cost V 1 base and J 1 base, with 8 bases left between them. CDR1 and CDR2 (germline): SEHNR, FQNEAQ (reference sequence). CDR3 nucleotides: TGTGCCAGCAGCTTAGACAGACCTTCTGGAAACACCATATATTTT. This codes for CASSLDRPSGNTIYF. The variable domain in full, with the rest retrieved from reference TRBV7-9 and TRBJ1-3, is DTGVSQNPRHKITKRGQNVTFRCDPISEHNRLYWYRQTLGQGPEFLTYFQNEAQLEKSRLLSDRFSAERPKGSFSTLEIQRTEQGDSAMYLCASSLDRPSGNTIYFGEGSWLTVV.

The CDR3 sequence is CSVVGDGYTF. The CDR3 coding sequence is TGCAGTGTAGTAGGGGATGGCTACACCTTC. This chain joins TRBV20-1 and TRBJ1-2, with TRBD1 as a possible D gene (5 bases). This CDR3 is 10 amino acids long. The germline CDR1 and CDR2 sequences are DFQATT and SNEGSKA (reference sequence). Trimming stripped 7 bases from V and 6 bases from J, with 9 bases between.

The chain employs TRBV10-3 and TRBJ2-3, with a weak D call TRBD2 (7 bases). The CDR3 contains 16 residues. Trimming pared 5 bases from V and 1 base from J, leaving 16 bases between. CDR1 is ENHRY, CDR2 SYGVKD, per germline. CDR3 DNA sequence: TGTGCCATCAGTTTTTGGGGGGGCCCGGGCACAGATACGCAGTATTTT. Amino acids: CAISFWGGPGTDTQYF.

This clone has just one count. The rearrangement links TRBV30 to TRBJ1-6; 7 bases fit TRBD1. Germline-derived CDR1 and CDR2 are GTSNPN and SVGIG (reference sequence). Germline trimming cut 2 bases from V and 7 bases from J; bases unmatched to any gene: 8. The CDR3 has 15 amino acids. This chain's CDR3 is CAWSNRGIGNSPLHF. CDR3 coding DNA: TGTGCCTGGAGTAACAGGGGAATTGGCAATTCACCCCTCCACTTT.